The next 32 T cell receptor beta chains were all read from a single sample in a study of blood T cell repertoires in COVID-19. Generated by immunoSEQ multiplex PCR, the TCRdb table keeps only in-frame clones and is missing some. The table has 70,000 to 80,000 clones, around 90% seen once; the top ten hold around 4.9%. The sequenced material came from peripheral blood. The receptor set was obtained from a woman aged 60-75 years with active COVID-19.

The CDR3 sequence: CASSRTGQVWDTQYF. For the CDR3, the DNA is TGTGCCAGCAGCCGGACGGGACAGGTGTGGGATACGCAGTATTTT. The chain has TRBV14 and TRBJ2-3; TRBD1 matches 8 bases. Germline values: CDR1 SGHDN, CDR2 FVKESK. V shed 4 bases and J 6 bases; nucleotides not matched to a gene: 9. The CDR3 extends over 15 amino acids. The complete variable domain, with remaining parts taken from reference TRBV14 and TRBJ2-3, reads EAGVTQFPSHSVIEKGQTVTLRCDPISGHDNLYWYRRVMGKEIKFLLHFVKESKQDESGMPNNRFLAERTGGTYSTLKVQPAELEDSGVYFCASSRTGQVWDTQYFGPGTRLTVL.

This clone was recorded once. This chain uses TRBV28 with TRBJ1-5; D may be TRBD1 (5 bases). This CDR3 comprises 13 residues. The V gene lost 6 bases and the J gene lost 7 bases, with 13 bases spanning the gap. Germline assignment: CDR1 MDHEN and CDR2 SYDVKM. The CDR3 spells CASRNTQGQPQHF. The DNA of the CDR3 is TGTGCCAGCAGGAACACTCAGGGCCAGCCCCAGCATTTT.

The chain uses TRBV5-5 and TRBJ1-2; D is unclear. Germline loops: CDR1 SGHKS, CDR2 YYEKEE (reference sequence). V was pared by 1 base and J by 5 bases, with 12 bases between. The CDR3 extends over 14 amino acids. The CDR3: CASSLHIRGYGYTF. The CDR3 bases are TGTGCCAGCAGCTTGCACATTAGAGGATATGGCTACACCTTC.

The rearrangement links TRBV11-2 to TRBJ2-1; D might be TRBD2 (5 bases). CDR3 length: 16 residues. The V gene lost 4 bases and the J gene lost 6 bases, with 19 bases spanning the gap. Per germline, CDR1 SGHAT and CDR2 FQNNGV. CDR3 protein: CASSSFPSGGGNEQFF. CDR3 DNA sequence: TGTGCCAGCAGCTCCTTCCCCAGCGGCGGTGGCAATGAGCAGTTCTTC.

In nucleotides, the CDR3 is TGTGCCAGCACGCACAGCTCTGGAAACACCATATATTTT. It encodes CASTHSSGNTIYF. This chain links TRBV12-3 or TRBV12-4 with TRBJ1-3; D is uncertain. The V end was cut by 7 bases, the J end by 0 bases, with 7 bases between. This CDR3 is 13 amino acids long.

The chain employs TRBV3-1 (or the pseudogene TRBV3-2) and TRBJ1-4; TRBD1 is a possible D gene (5 bases). Germline CDR1 reads LGHDT; CDR2 reads YNNKEL (reference sequence). V lost 4 bases to trimming and J lost 5 bases, with 14 bases between them. The CDR3 covers 15 residues. The CDR3 region is CASSPSGGRNEKLFF. CDR3 nucleotide sequence: TGTGCCAGCAGCCCCTCGGGGGGTCGCAATGAAAAACTGTTTTTT.

This clone has only one observation. This sequence joins TRBV7-2 and TRBJ2-1, with TRBD2 identical over 7 bases. Germline loops: CDR1 SGHTA, CDR2 FQGNSA. CDR3 size: 16 residues. Losses at the gene ends were 1 base for V and 0 bases for J; bases not matched to a gene: 3. The CDR3 protein is CASSLVGGSSYNEQFF. The CDR3 DNA follows: TGTGCCAGCAGCTTAGTGGGCGGGAGCTCCTACAATGAGCAGTTCTTC.

The chain recombines TRBV10-3 with TRBJ2-6; 9 positions agree with TRBD1. Losses at the gene ends were 6 bases for V and 0 bases for J; bases not matched to a gene: 12. Germline-derived CDR1 and CDR2 are ENHRY and SYGVKD. The CDR3 spans 19 residues. The CDR3 reads CAIRRGGGTGRSGANVLTF. The CDR3 DNA sequence: TGTGCCATCAGACGAGGGGGCGGGACAGGGCGCTCTGGGGCCAACGTCCTGACTTTC.

The sample holds a few counts of this clone. This chain connects TRBV7-9 to TRBJ1-5, with 9 bases aligning to TRBD1. CDR3 length: 15 residues. V was pared by 4 bases and J by 2 bases, with 3 bases of the junction left unmatched. CDR1 and CDR2 from the germline V gene are SEHNR and FQNEAQ (reference sequence). The DNA for the CDR3 is TGTGCCAGCAGCTCCACAGGGGGCGGCAATCAGCCCCAGCATTTT. This encodes CASSSTGGGNQPQHF.

This chain links TRBV2 with TRBJ2-7; 15 bases agree with TRBD2. Looked up from germline, CDR1 is SNHLY and CDR2 is FYNNEI. J lost 6 bases, V lost 6 bases, and 6 bases had no gene match. The CDR3 is 15 residues long. In DNA, the CDR3 is TGTGCCAGCAGCGGACTAGCGGGAGGGGATGGCGAGCAGTACTTC. Residues: CASSGLAGGDGEQYF.

The chain has TRBV10-1 and TRBJ1-1; 9 nucleotides agree with TRBD1. Germline V gene sequence: CDR1 WNHNN, CDR2 SYGVQD (reference sequence). This CDR3 contains 13 residues. V shed 6 bases and J 4 bases; nucleotides not matched to a gene: 3. In DNA, the CDR3 is TGCGCCAGCAGCCTGGACAGGGGCACTGAAGCTTTCTTT. It specifies CASSLDRGTEAFF.

The J gene is TRBJ2-1, the V gene TRBV28, with 11 positions matching TRBD2. The CDR3 spans 15 residues. CDR1 is MDHEN, CDR2 SYDVKM, per germline. Trimming took 6 bases from V and 7 from J; bases not matched to a gene: 8. The CDR3 region is CASSRLAGRGNEQFF. The CDR3 DNA is TGTGCCAGCAGCCGACTAGCGGGGAGGGGTAATGAGCAGTTCTTC.

The chain recombines TRBV5-4 with TRBJ2-3; 11 nucleotides match TRBD2. Trimming removed 4 bases from V and 2 bases from J; junction bases left unmatched: 6. The germline V gene has CDR1 SGHNT and CDR2 YYREEE (reference sequence). This CDR3 contains 16 residues. This CDR3 is CASSSGTSGNTDTQYF. CDR3 bases: TGTGCCAGCAGCAGCGGGACTAGCGGTAACACAGATACGCAGTATTTT.

This clone occurred many times. The J gene is TRBJ2-7, the V gene TRBV4-1; 11 bases fit TRBD2. V dropped 0 bases and J dropped 4; count of bases not matched to a gene: 5. The germline gives CDR1 MGHRA, CDR2 YSYEKL. This CDR3 has 16 amino acids. CDR3: CASSQENSGRGYEQYF. In DNA form, the CDR3 reads TGCGCCAGCAGCCAAGAAAATAGCGGGAGGGGTTACGAGCAGTACTTC.

This sequence joins TRBV28 and TRBJ1-2; TRBD1 agrees at 8 bases. The CDR3 is made up of 15 amino acids. Germline CDR1 and CDR2: MDHEN and SYDVKM. With V trimmed by 5 bases and J by 6 bases, 11 bases remained unmatched. The CDR3 coding sequence is TGTGCCAGCAGTGGATCACTCGGGACAGGCCATGGCTACACCTTC. This encodes CASSGSLGTGHGYTF.

The rearrangement joins TRBV3-1 (or the pseudogene TRBV3-2) to TRBJ2-3; TRBD2 might be the D (6 bases). Germline-derived CDR1 and CDR2 are LGHDT and YNNKEL (reference sequence). The CDR3 sequence is 12 residues long. The germline V and J ends were trimmed by 4 bases and 6 bases, with 8 bases remaining between them. DNA for the CDR3: TGTGCCAGCAGCCCGCGGGGCGATACGCAGTATTTT. Its protein product is CASSPRGDTQYF.

This chain connects TRBV9 to TRBJ2-3; tentative D call: TRBD1 (5 bases). CDR3 length: 15 residues. The V gene lost 4 bases and the J gene lost 1 base, with 13 bases spanning the gap. Germline V gives CDR1 SGDLS, CDR2 YYNGEE. The CDR3 sequence: CASSPQTVRTDTQYF. The CDR3 region has the DNA TGTGCCAGCAGCCCGCAGACAGTGCGCACAGATACGCAGTATTTT.

The CDR3 region has the DNA TGTGCCACCTCTACCGGAGGACTCCTCTACGAGCAGTACTTC. Protein: CATSTGGLLYEQYF. The chain recombines TRBV28 with TRBJ2-7; D perhaps matches TRBD2 (5 bases). The CDR3 spans 14 residues. Germline assignment: CDR1 MDHEN and CDR2 SYDVKM. V gave up 10 bases and J gave up 3 bases, with 19 bases separating them.

The rearrangement uses TRBV27 and TRBJ2-2; 7 bases match TRBD1. CDR3 length: 17 residues. J gave up 3 bases and V 5 bases, and 12 bases lay outside the gene matches. Germline lookup yields CDR1 MNHEY and CDR2 SMNVEV (reference sequence). The CDR3 loop reads CASSPSIQGLYTGELFF. CDR3 coding DNA: TGTGCCAGCAGTCCCAGCATACAGGGGTTGTACACCGGGGAGCTGTTTTTT.

The chain joins TRBV3-1 (or the pseudogene TRBV3-2) to TRBJ2-5, with D possibly being TRBD2 (6 bases). Trimming removed 4 bases at V and 5 bases at J, with 14 bases between. This CDR3 comprises 14 residues. Germline CDR1 LGHDT, CDR2 YNNKEL (reference sequence). CDR3 in amino acids: CASSLSRGRETQYF. The DNA for the CDR3 is TGTGCCAGCAGCCTTAGCAGAGGGAGGGAGACCCAGTACTTC.

The V and J genes are TRBV20-1 and TRBJ1-2, with 9 bases lining up with TRBD1. Germline V gene data show CDR1 as DFQATT and CDR2 as SNEGSKA (reference sequence). Trimming at V came to 3 bases and at J to 7 bases, leaving 6 bases not matched to a gene. CDR3 length equals 13 residues. The CDR3 loop is CSASEVQGAGYTF. In DNA form, the CDR3 reads TGCAGTGCTAGTGAAGTACAGGGGGCTGGCTACACCTTC.

V gene TRBV30 combines with J gene TRBJ1-5; D may be TRBD1 (5 bases). V gave up 0 bases and J gave up 7 bases, with 10 bases separating them. The CDR3 runs to 13 residues. Germline CDR1 reads GTSNPN; CDR2 reads SVGIG (reference sequence). The CDR3 DNA follows: TGTGCCTGGAGTGTACAGGAAGCCCAGCCCCAGCATTTT. It is translated as CAWSVQEAQPQHF.

The chain carries TRBV5-1 and TRBJ2-7; D gene unclear. V lost 2 bases and J 0 bases, leaving 9 bases between the germline ends. From germline, CDR1 is SGHRS and CDR2 YFSETQ. The length of the CDR3 is 14 residues. The CDR3 sequence: CASSFGVSSYEQYF. The CDR3 DNA reads TGCGCCAGCAGCTTCGGAGTTTCCTCCTACGAGCAGTACTTC.

The chain recombines TRBV5-4 with TRBJ2-1, with a possible D match to TRBD1 (6 bases). V was pared by 7 bases and J by 6 bases, with 17 bases between. The CDR3 is 14 amino acids. Germline assignment: CDR1 SGHNT and CDR2 YYREEE (reference sequence). The CDR3 loop reads CASAVDRRINEQFF. CDR3 nucleotide sequence: TGTGCCAGCGCAGTCGACAGGCGGATCAATGAGCAGTTCTTC.

This chain links TRBV5-1 with TRBJ1-2; TRBD1 aligns across 7 bases. Germline CDR1 SGHRS, CDR2 YFSETQ. The CDR3 consists of 17 residues. Trimming removed 0 bases from V and 5 bases from J; junction bases left unmatched: 13. The CDR3 DNA reads as TGCGCCAGCAGCTTGGACGAGCTGACAGGGAATTTTTATGGCTACACCTTC. Amino acid sequence: CASSLDELTGNFYGYTF.

J is TRBJ1-1 and V is TRBV28; D possibly corresponds to TRBD1 (5 bases). V lost 5 bases, J lost 1 base, and 8 bases lay in between. CDR1 and CDR2 (germline): MDHEN, SYDVKM. This CDR3 spans 13 amino acids. The CDR3 loop reads CASSVTENTEAFF. In nucleotides, the CDR3 is TGTGCCAGCAGTGTGACAGAGAACACTGAAGCTTTCTTT.

This clone was recorded only once. The rearrangement joins TRBV28 to TRBJ2-7; TRBD1 is a possible D gene (6 bases). This CDR3 comprises 15 residues. Trimming cost V 6 bases and J 5 bases, with 20 bases left between them. Germline-derived CDR1 and CDR2 are MDHEN and SYDVKM. The CDR3 nucleotides read TGTGCCAGCAGGTCCCAAGGGGGAATACCCCACGAGCAGTACTTC. This encodes CASRSQGGIPHEQYF.

In regard to this clone: This same CDR3 is encoded by further DNA sequences in the sample. The chain uses TRBV5-1 and TRBJ1-1; TRBD1 aligns across 7 bases. V lost 0 bases to trimming and J lost 0 bases; unmatched junction nucleotides: 2. Germline CDR1 and CDR2: SGHRS and YFSETQ. This CDR3 comprises 15 residues. CDR3 bases: TGCGCCAGCAGCTTGGGGGACAGATTGAACACTGAAGCTTTCTTT. It is translated as CASSLGDRLNTEAFF.

This clone was observed a single time. The chain joins TRBV4-1 to TRBJ1-6, with D possibly being TRBD1 (5 bases). This CDR3 contains 13 residues. The V gene lost 0 bases and the J gene lost 9 bases, with 6 bases spanning the gap. The germline V gene encodes CDR1 MGHRA and CDR2 YSYEKL. DNA for the CDR3: TGCGCCAGCAGCCAAGATGGGGCTTCACCCCTCCACTTT. Translation: CASSQDGASPLHF.

The V and J genes are TRBV7-2 and TRBJ2-6; the D gene is possibly TRBD1 (6 bases). The germline V gene has CDR1 SGHTA and CDR2 FQGNSA. V gave up 3 bases and J gave up 0 bases, with 12 bases separating them. CDR3 length: 17 residues. The CDR3 coding sequence is TGTGCCAGCAGCTTTTTCGGACAGAGCTCTGGGGCCAACGTCCTGACTTTC. Its translation: CASSFFGQSSGANVLTF.

The chain joins TRBV29-1 to TRBJ2-1, with TRBD2 identical over 8 bases. From germline, CDR1 is SQVTM and CDR2 ANQGSEA. The CDR3 runs to 16 residues. The V gene end was trimmed by 2 bases and the J gene end by 4 bases; junction bases not matched to a gene: 10. The DNA for the CDR3 is TGCAGCGTTGAATTCTTCGGGACTAGGGCATACAATGAGCAGTTCTTC. This encodes CSVEFFGTRAYNEQFF.

V gene TRBV2 combines with J gene TRBJ1-6, with no clear D. V was cut by 6 bases and J by 8 bases, with 8 bases left in between. From germline, CDR1 is SNHLY and CDR2 FYNNEI. This CDR3 region has 12 residues. In DNA, the CDR3 is TGTGCCAGCAGCCTCGGTGATTCACCCCTCCACTTT. Translated: CASSLGDSPLHF.